This T cell receptor (beta chain) was identified during a study of cytomegalovirus exposure and HLA in healthy donors. Whole-study findings and limits: It is likely that the observed cluster of highly shared sequence variants was a sequencing artifact.

The germline V gene has CDR1 SGHAT and CDR2 FQNNGV. Trimming cost V 3 bases and J 4 bases, with 15 bases left between them. There are 15 residues in the CDR3. On this clone: The antigen remains unidentified.

With 60 Vbeta and 13 Jbeta primers, the PCR was carried out. Measured with immunoSEQ multiplex PCR; TCRdb has only the in-frame clones, and not every one. The profile covers 160,000 or so clones, with roughly 80% appearing a single time and 1.3% taken by the ten largest. The specimen was PBMCs. The clonotype originates from a man aged 45 to 65 in good health and CMV-seropositive. The chain has TRBV11-2 and TRBJ1-1; TRBD1 might be the D (6 bases). CDR3 sequence: CASSFPEQGTTEAFF. The CDR3 bases are TGTGCCAGCAGCTTCCCCGAACAGGGCACCACTGAAGCTTTCTTT.